This T cell receptor (beta chain) is drawn from a study of shared T cell receptors in the human thymus. Per the germline V gene, CDR1 is SGHNT and CDR2 is YYREEE (reference sequence). Trimming cost V 4 bases and J 2 bases, with 17 bases left between them. The CDR3 sequence is 16 residues long. TCRdb's table, derived via immunoSEQ multiplex PCR, lists solely in-frame clones and lacks some. The table has 500,000 to 850,000 clones, about 89% seen once; the top ten hold roughly 0.0089%. This clone has just a few counts. The same sample was also studied in work on human thymus T cells. This second study notes: Among the donors, all were healthy Finnish infants having corrective surgery for congenital heart defects. The thymus tissue came from resections taken during corrective heart surgery.

This clonotype was sampled from a boy younger than two with a congenital heart defect. The chain has TRBV5-4 and TRBJ2-3; tentatively, D is TRBD2 (6 bases). Sequencing was carried out using thymocytes. CDR3 DNA sequence: TGTGCCAGCAGCCTGAAACTTCGGGGGATCACAGATACGCAGTATTTT. Translation: CASSLKLRGITDTQYF.